The 32 T cell receptor beta chains in this list originate from one sample, sequenced in a study of Graves' ophthalmopathy and Graves' hyperthyroidism. Researchers took RNA transcripts and amplified TCR beta CDR3 regions from them. First-round RT-PCR employed HTBI primers, with a second-round multiplex PCR after it. From the multiplex PCR reads, TCRdb called clonotypes with MiXCR, one entry per CDR3 protein. The table has about 410,000 distinct CDR3 sequences, 15% to 20% seen once. Material for sequencing was peripheral blood. The receptors were gathered from a young woman with Graves' ophthalmopathy.

The table lists this clonotype with many counts. The genes are TRBV11-2 and TRBJ1-1; D possibly corresponds to TRBD1 (6 bases). The CDR3 covers 16 residues. Germline V gene data show CDR1 as SGHAT and CDR2 as FQNNGV. Trimming pared 0 bases from V and 1 base from J, leaving 12 bases between. CDR3 bases: TGTGCCAGCAGCTTAGAGGTTGGGGGCCGGAACACTGAAGCTTTCTTT. Its protein product is CASSLEVGGRNTEAFF.

The V gene is TRBV30, the J gene TRBJ2-5, with 12 bases lining up with TRBD1. V lost 8 bases to trimming and J lost 4 bases; unmatched junction nucleotides: 11. CDR1 and CDR2 from the germline V gene are GTSNPN and SVGIG (reference sequence). This CDR3 is 15 amino acids long. The CDR3 is CATSGTGGGGETQYF. The CDR3 nucleotides read TGTGCCACTTCCGGGACAGGGGGCGGTGGAGAGACCCAGTACTTC.

This clonotype was found many times. The chain uses TRBV19 and TRBJ2-3; 7 nucleotides line up with TRBD2. The CDR3 is 17 amino acids. Germline lookup yields CDR1 LNHDA and CDR2 SQIVND (reference sequence). After removal of 4 bases from V and 2 bases from J, the junction contained 12 bases not matched to a gene. The CDR3 loop is CASSTTTSVGYTDTQYF. The CDR3 DNA is TGTGCCAGTAGTACCACCACTAGCGTGGGATACACAGATACGCAGTATTTT.

This sequence joins TRBV7-2 and TRBJ1-1, with D tentatively TRBD1 (6 bases). Trimming removed 0 bases at V and 2 bases at J, with 22 bases between. The CDR3 sequence is 19 residues long. Germline assignment: CDR1 SGHTA and CDR2 FQGNSA. CDR3 residues: CASSLARGGGRGGNTEAFF. The DNA for the CDR3 is TGTGCCAGCAGCTTAGCGCGCGGGGGCGGGCGGGGTGGAAACACTGAAGCTTTCTTT.

This clonotype was seen at least ten times. The rearrangement links TRBV7-9 to TRBJ1-1, with a weak D call TRBD1 (5 bases). The CDR3 has 11 residues. V shed 5 bases and J shed 11 bases, with 12 bases lying between them. Per the germline V gene, CDR1 is SEHNR and CDR2 is FQNEAQ (reference sequence). CDR3 protein: CASSRGEEAFF. The CDR3 DNA sequence: TGTGCCAGCAGCAGGGGTGAGGAGGCTTTCTTT.

Ten or more counts support this clonotype. The gene calls are TRBV11-2 and TRBJ1-6; D gene ambiguous. V lost 0 bases and J lost 10, with 7 bases in between. This CDR3 comprises 13 residues. Per the germline V gene, CDR1 is SGHAT and CDR2 is FQNNGV. The CDR3 here is CASSLEGSSPLHF. The CDR3 nucleotides read TGTGCCAGCAGCTTAGAAGGGAGCTCACCCCTCCACTTT.

This clonotype was counted many times. V is TRBV28 and J is TRBJ2-5; 7 nucleotides match TRBD2. The V segment lost 6 bases and the J segment 0 bases; nucleotides outside the gene matches: 7. Germline CDR1 is MDHEN and CDR2 is SYDVKM. There are 15 residues in the CDR3. This CDR3 reads CASRTAGANQETQYF. The CDR3 DNA follows: TGTGCCAGCAGGACGGCGGGAGCTAACCAAGAGACCCAGTACTTC. The whole variable domain, filled in from reference TRBV28 and TRBJ2-5, reads DVKVTQSSRYLVKRTGEKVFLECVQDMDHENMFWYRQDPGLGLRLIYFSYDVKMKEKGDIPEGYSVSREKKERFSLILESASTNQTSMYLCASRTAGANQETQYFGPGTRLLVL.

This clonotype was observed at least ten times. The V gene is TRBV6-5, the J gene TRBJ2-7; 10 bases match TRBD1. The CDR3 spans 17 residues. V lost 4 bases to trimming and J lost 0 bases; unmatched junction nucleotides: 9. Per the germline V gene, CDR1 is MNHEY and CDR2 is SVGAGI. The CDR3: CASSSPLGQGSSYEQYF. In nucleotides, the CDR3 is TGTGCCAGCAGTTCTCCTCTGGGACAGGGGAGCTCCTACGAGCAGTACTTC.

This clonotype occurred many times. V usage is TRBV12-3 or TRBV12-4 and J usage is TRBJ1-2, with a weak D call TRBD1 (5 bases). The ends were cut back, 5 bases at V and 0 bases at J, with 16 bases in the middle. The CDR3 is 16 residues long. The CDR3 sequence is CASSLTLRTSNYGYTF. CDR3 nucleotides: TGTGCCAGCAGTCTAACGCTCAGGACATCTAACTATGGCTACACCTTC.

The sample holds many counts of this clonotype. The chain couples TRBV2 to TRBJ1-3; D is possibly TRBD1 (5 bases). Germline V gene lookup returns CDR1 SNHLY and CDR2 FYNNEI. Trimming took off 7 bases at V and 8 bases at J, with 12 bases between the two ends. The CDR3 sequence is 12 residues long. The CDR3 coding sequence is TGTGCCAGCAAGCAGGGTTTGGACACCATATATTTT. This codes for CASKQGLDTIYF.

This clonotype was counted many times. The chain joins TRBV30 to TRBJ1-6, with a possible D match to TRBD1 (6 bases). Per the germline V gene, CDR1 is GTSNPN and CDR2 is SVGIG (reference sequence). The CDR3 consists of 17 residues. V was cut by 2 bases and J by 0 bases, with 14 bases left in between. The CDR3 sequence: CAWSLAGASSYNSPLHF. CDR3 sequence (DNA): TGTGCCTGGAGTCTAGCGGGGGCGAGCTCCTATAATTCACCCCTCCACTTT.

This clonotype was counted ten times or more. The rearrangement links TRBV12-3 or TRBV12-4 to TRBJ2-7, with D maybe TRBD1 (6 bases). There are 14 residues in the CDR3. The ends were cut back, 3 bases at V and 3 bases at J, with 12 bases in the middle. CDR3 coding DNA: TGTGCCAGCAGTTTCAGGGGTTTAGGCTACGAGCAGTACTTC. Protein: CASSFRGLGYEQYF.

The rearrangement links TRBV6-2 or TRBV6-3 to TRBJ1-1, with unresolved D. Per germline, CDR1 MNHEY and CDR2 SVGEGT. V was cut by 2 bases and J by 1 base, with 14 bases left in between. There are 16 residues in the CDR3. Here the CDR3 DNA reads TGTGCCAGCAGTTACCAGGTCGGTCTTCAGAACACTGAAGCTTTCTTT. It yields the protein CASSYQVGLQNTEAFF.

In its sample, this clonotype was seen many times. The chain employs TRBV20-1 and TRBJ1-2, with D tentatively TRBD1 (6 bases). CDR3 size: 11 residues. Trimming took 6 bases from V and 4 from J, leaving 9 bases between them. Germline V gene data show CDR1 as DFQATT and CDR2 as SNEGSKA (reference sequence). CDR3 in amino acids: CSAQGPYGYTF. The DNA of the CDR3 is TGCAGTGCCCAGGGGCCCTATGGCTACACCTTC.

The V gene is TRBV4-2, the J gene TRBJ2-5; 8 positions match TRBD2. This CDR3 spans 16 amino acids. CDR1 is LGHNA and CDR2 is YNFKEQ in the germline V gene. V lost 1 base and J lost 5; bases outside the gene matches: 9. CDR3 sequence reads: CASSQAESGGRETQYF. CDR3 in DNA: TGTGCCAGCAGCCAAGCCGAGAGCGGGGGCCGGGAGACCCAGTACTTC.

This clonotype was found many times. The chain uses TRBV6-2 or TRBV6-3 and TRBJ2-2; D gene uncertain. The V gene's germline CDR1 is MNHEY and CDR2 SVGEGT. V was pared by 2 bases and J by 8 bases, with 9 bases between. The length of the CDR3 is 13 residues. The CDR3, as DNA: TGTGCCAGCAGTTACAGGACCCAGGGGGAGCTGTTTTTT. Amino acid sequence: CASSYRTQGELFF.

This clonotype has a count of ten or more. The chain is built from TRBV7-2 and TRBJ2-7; 8 positions agree with TRBD2. The CDR3 runs to 15 residues. The ends lost 5 bases at V and 2 bases at J; junction bases unmatched: 8. CDR1 is SGHTA and CDR2 is FQGNSA in the germline V gene. This CDR3 is CASSISGTSAYEQYF. CDR3 coding DNA: TGTGCCAGCAGCATTAGCGGGACCTCTGCCTACGAGCAGTACTTC.

This clonotype was recorded at least ten times. The rearrangement links TRBV19 to TRBJ1-2; D is unresolved. V gave up 3 bases and J gave up 2 bases, with 16 bases separating them. There are 16 residues in the CDR3. Germline V lookup: CDR1 LNHDA, CDR2 SQIVND (reference sequence). The CDR3, as DNA: TGTGCCAGTAGTATGTTGGTCGTATGGAACAACTATGGCTACACCTTC. This gives the protein CASSMLVVWNNYGYTF.

This clonotype was counted between two and nine times. This rearrangement joins TRBV6-1 to TRBJ2-7; D not certain. The CDR3 consists of 13 residues. Trimming shortened V by 5 bases and J by 3 bases, and 11 bases separated the two germline ends. Germline V gives CDR1 MNHNS, CDR2 SASEGT. CDR3 sequence: CASSRGNYYEQYF. As DNA, the CDR3 is TGTGCCAGCAGTCGAGGAAATTACTACGAGCAGTACTTC.

This clonotype appeared a single time. V is TRBV12-3 or TRBV12-4 and J is TRBJ2-5, with a weak D call TRBD2 (7 bases). Matching the DNA end better, TRBJ2-7 makes the J call doubtful. The CDR3 sequence is 15 residues long. CDR3 DNA sequence: TGTGCCAGCAGTTTAGCGCTAGGGGGGGCCTACGAGCAGTACTTC. Its protein product is CASSLALGGAYEQYF.

This clonotype occurred many times. V usage is TRBV5-1 and J usage is TRBJ1-5; weak D call: TRBD1 (6 bases). Germline values: CDR1 SGHRS, CDR2 YFSETQ. V lost 6 bases to trimming and J lost 0 bases, with 13 bases between them. The CDR3 runs 15 residues. The chain's CDR3 is CASKRGADSNQPQHF. The CDR3, as DNA: TGCGCCAGCAAAAGGGGGGCAGATAGCAATCAGCCCCAGCATTTT.

This clonotype was seen ten or more times. The chain has TRBV24-1 and TRBJ1-5; D is undetermined. Looked up from germline, CDR1 is KGHDR and CDR2 is SFDVKD. The CDR3 runs 13 residues. With 2 bases removed from V and 4 bases from J, the gap between germline ends came to 5 bases. The CDR3 nucleotides are TGTGCCACCAGTGATTATGCGAATCAGCCCCAGCATTTT. This translates into CATSDYANQPQHF.

The CDR3 is CASSYSPGWRETQYF. The CDR3 coding sequence is TGTGCCAGCAGTTACTCGCCCGGATGGAGGGAGACCCAGTACTTC. The chain has TRBV6-5 and TRBJ2-5; TRBD2 might be the D (5 bases). The CDR3 contains 15 residues. The germline V gene encodes CDR1 MNHEY and CDR2 SVGAGI. Between the trimmed V and J ends, which lost 0 bases and 5 bases, there was a span of 13 bases.

There are many counts of this clonotype. Here the CDR3 DNA reads TGTGCCAGCAGCCACCATACCTCTTCTGGGGCCAACGTCCTGACTTTC. As protein: CASSHHTSSGANVLTF. The chain recombines TRBV28 with TRBJ2-6; D call uncertain. V was pared by 6 bases and J by 1 base, with 13 bases between. The CDR3 loop spans 16 amino acids. The germline gives CDR1 MDHEN, CDR2 SYDVKM. The variable domain in full, completed from reference TRBV28 and TRBJ2-6, reads DVKVTQSSRYLVKRTGEKVFLECVQDMDHENMFWYRQDPGLGLRLIYFSYDVKMKEKGDIPEGYSVSREKKERFSLILESASTNQTSMYLCASSHHTSSGANVLTFGAGSRLTVL.

The table lists this clonotype with many counts. The rearrangement links TRBV6-2 or TRBV6-3 to TRBJ1-1, with D tentatively TRBD1 (5 bases). The germline V gene encodes CDR1 MNHEY and CDR2 SVGEGT. V lost 6 bases and J lost 6, with 14 bases in between. CDR3 length equals 13 residues. The CDR3 sequence: CASRPGGWAEAFF. CDR3 sequence (DNA): TGTGCCAGCAGACCGGGGGGGTGGGCTGAAGCTTTCTTT.

This clonotype was recorded many times. This chain joins TRBV29-1 and TRBJ1-1; D call uncertain. The germline gives CDR1 SQVTM, CDR2 ANQGSEA. Trimming shortened V by 4 bases and J by 1 base, and 7 bases separated the two germline ends. This CDR3 is 12 amino acids long. The CDR3 loop is CSVGHQNTEAFF. The CDR3 nucleotides read TGCAGCGTTGGGCACCAGAACACTGAAGCTTTCTTT.

This clonotype has ten or more counts. This chain joins TRBV15 and TRBJ2-7, with a tentative D call TRBD1 (5 bases). This CDR3 is built from 13 residues. The V gene lost 6 bases and the J gene lost 3 bases, with 12 bases spanning the gap. Germline lookup yields CDR1 LNHNV and CDR2 YYDKDF (reference sequence). CDR3 in amino acids: CATSATTGYEQYF. The CDR3 nucleotides read TGTGCCACCAGTGCAACTACAGGCTACGAGCAGTACTTC.

This clonotype was counted at least ten times. This chain connects TRBV7-2 to TRBJ2-5; 8 bases fit TRBD1. The CDR3 has 16 amino acids. The germline V gene has CDR1 SGHTA and CDR2 FQGNSA. Trimming took 0 bases from V and 1 from J; bases not matched to a gene: 4. The CDR3 nucleotides are TGTGCCAGCAGCTTAGCGTCAGGGGGCCCCCAAGAGACCCAGTACTTC. It codes for CASSLASGGPQETQYF.

The rearrangement links TRBV13 to TRBJ1-2; possibly TRBD1 for D (6 bases). Between the trimmed V and J ends, which lost 5 bases and 3 bases, there was a span of 16 bases. The CDR3 is 15 residues long. Germline V CDR1 and CDR2: PRHDT, FYEKMQ (reference sequence). DNA for the CDR3: TGTGCCAGCAGCATAAGGGGACATGGGGACTATGGCTACACCTTC. Its translation: CASSIRGHGDYGYTF.

The chain couples TRBV30 to TRBJ1-2, with 7 bases matching TRBD1. Germline V gene sequence: CDR1 GTSNPN, CDR2 SVGIG (reference sequence). The CDR3 consists of 13 residues. Unmatched junction bases numbered 10, after V lost 5 bases and J lost 7 bases. The CDR3, as DNA: TGTGCCTGGTTGACAGGGATATGGTCTGGCTACACCTTC. It is translated as CAWLTGIWSGYTF.

This clonotype was observed many times. J is TRBJ2-3 and V is TRBV19; TRBD1 matches 11 bases. This CDR3 is 14 amino acids long. With V trimmed by 3 bases and J by 4 bases, 0 bases remained unmatched. Germline lookup yields CDR1 LNHDA and CDR2 SQIVND (reference sequence). The CDR3 DNA reads TGTGCCAGTAGTATGGGACAGGGGGCAGATACGCAGTATTTT. Residues: CASSMGQGADTQYF.

This clonotype was found many times. The chain recombines TRBV12-3 or TRBV12-4 with TRBJ1-1, with D unresolved. V lost 5 bases, J lost 6 bases, and 7 bases lay in between. CDR3 length equals 11 residues. The CDR3 protein is CASSNVPEAFF. The CDR3 DNA reads as TGTGCCAGCAGTAACGTACCTGAAGCTTTCTTT.